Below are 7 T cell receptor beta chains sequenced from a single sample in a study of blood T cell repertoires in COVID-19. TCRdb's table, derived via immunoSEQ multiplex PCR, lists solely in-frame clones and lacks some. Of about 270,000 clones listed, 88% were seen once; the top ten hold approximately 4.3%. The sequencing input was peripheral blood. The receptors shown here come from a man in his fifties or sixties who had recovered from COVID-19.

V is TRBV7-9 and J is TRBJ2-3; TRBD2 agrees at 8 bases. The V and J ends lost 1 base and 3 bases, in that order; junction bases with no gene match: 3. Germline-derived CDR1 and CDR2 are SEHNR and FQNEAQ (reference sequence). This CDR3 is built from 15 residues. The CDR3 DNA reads TGTGCCAGCAGCTTAGATGTAGCGGGGACAGATACGCAGTATTTT. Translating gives CASSLDVAGTDTQYF. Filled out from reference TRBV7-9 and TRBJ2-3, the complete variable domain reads DTGVSQNPRHKITKRGQNVTFRCDPISEHNRLYWYRQTLGQGPEFLTYFQNEAQLEKSRLLSDRFSAERPKGSFSTLEIQRTEQGDSAMYLCASSLDVAGTDTQYFGPGTRLTVL.

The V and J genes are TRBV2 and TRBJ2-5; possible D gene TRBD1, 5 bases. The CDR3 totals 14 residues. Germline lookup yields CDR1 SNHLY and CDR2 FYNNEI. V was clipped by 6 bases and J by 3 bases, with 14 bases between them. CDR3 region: CASRRRGAEETQYF. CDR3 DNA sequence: TGTGCCAGCAGACGTCGTGGGGCGGAAGAGACCCAGTACTTC.

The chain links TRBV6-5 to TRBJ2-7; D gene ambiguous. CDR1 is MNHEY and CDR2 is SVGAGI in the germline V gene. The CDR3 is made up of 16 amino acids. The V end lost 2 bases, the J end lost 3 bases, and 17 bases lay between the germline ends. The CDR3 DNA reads TGTGCCAGCAGTTACGGCCCGGGTGGCGAATACTACGAGCAGTACTTC. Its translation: CASSYGPGGEYYEQYF.

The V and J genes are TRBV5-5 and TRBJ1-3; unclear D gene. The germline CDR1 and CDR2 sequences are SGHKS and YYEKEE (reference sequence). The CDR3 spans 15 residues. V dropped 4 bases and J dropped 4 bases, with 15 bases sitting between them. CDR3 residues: CASSLTPWSGNTIYF. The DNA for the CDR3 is TGTGCCAGCAGCCTGACACCTTGGTCCGGAAACACCATATATTTT.

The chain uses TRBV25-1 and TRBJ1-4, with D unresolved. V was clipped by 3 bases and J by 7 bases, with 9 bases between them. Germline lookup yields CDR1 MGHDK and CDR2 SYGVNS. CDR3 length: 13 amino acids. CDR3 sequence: CASSESGIEKLFF. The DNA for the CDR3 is TGTGCCAGCAGTGAGTCGGGGATTGAAAAACTGTTTTTT.

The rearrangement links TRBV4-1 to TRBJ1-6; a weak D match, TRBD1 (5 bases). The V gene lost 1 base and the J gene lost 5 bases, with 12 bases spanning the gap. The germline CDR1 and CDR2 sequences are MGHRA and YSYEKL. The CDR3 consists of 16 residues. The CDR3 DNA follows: TGCGCCAGCAGCCAAGTTAAGGGGCCAGATAATTCACCCCTCCACTTT. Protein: CASSQVKGPDNSPLHF.

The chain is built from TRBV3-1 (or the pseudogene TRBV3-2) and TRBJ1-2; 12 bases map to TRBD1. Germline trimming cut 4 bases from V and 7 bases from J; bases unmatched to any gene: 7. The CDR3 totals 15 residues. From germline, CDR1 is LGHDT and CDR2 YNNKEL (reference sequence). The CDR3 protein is CASSPTGQGALGYTF. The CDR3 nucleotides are TGTGCCAGCAGCCCCACGGGACAGGGGGCGCTTGGCTACACCTTC.